This entry lists 26 T cell receptor beta chains sequenced from one sample in a study of metastatic and nonmetastatic thyroid tumors. Each patient went into thyroid surgery without having received any treatment. TCRdb re-clonotyped the PCR reads through MiXCR. Altogether about 53,000 clones are present, 20% to 25% being singletons, with the ten largest covering around 4%. Material for sequencing was blood. The receptors shown here come from a female donor with papillary thyroid cancer or a benign thyroid nodule (not recorded which). Some clones in this sample may be carry-over from other donors' samples.

As for this clone: Here the CDR3 omits its conserved ending phenylalanine or tryptophan, so a read error is the likely source. The rearrangement uses TRBV5-1 and TRBJ2-1; perhaps TRBD2 as D (5 bases). The CDR3 runs to 12 residues. Germline CDR1 SGHRS, CDR2 YFSETQ. Trimming removed 5 bases from V and 6 bases from J, with 9 bases in between. The CDR3 nucleotides read TGCGCCAGCAGGGACTCCACCAATGAGCAGTTCGTC. This sequence encodes CASRDSTNEQFV.

V and J are TRBV11-1 and TRBJ2-3; 9 bases match TRBD2. The germline gives CDR1 SGHAT, CDR2 FQDESV (reference sequence). This CDR3 comprises 15 residues. V was clipped by 5 bases and J by 5 bases; unmatched bases: 8. The CDR3 loop is CASSPRREGKDTQYF. In nucleotides, the CDR3 is TGTGCCAGCAGCCCCAGGCGGGAGGGAAAAGATACGCAGTATTTT.

This clone was detected ten times or more. The chain has TRBV5-1 and TRBJ1-1; a possible D gene is TRBD1 (5 bases). The CDR3 runs 15 residues. V lost 2 bases and J lost 1, with 12 bases in between. From germline, CDR1 is SGHRS and CDR2 YFSETQ. CDR3 region: CASSFSPGGNTEAFF. The CDR3 DNA sequence: TGCGCCAGCAGCTTCAGTCCGGGGGGGAACACTGAAGCTTTCTTT.

The table lists this clone with many counts. The genes are TRBV29-1 and TRBJ2-1, with TRBD1 identical over 7 bases. Trimming removed 4 bases from V and 8 bases from J; junction bases left unmatched: 11. Germline CDR1 SQVTM, CDR2 ANQGSEA. The length of the CDR3 is 14 residues. CDR3 coding DNA: TGCAGCGTTGGATCTACAGGGACAGTCCATGAGCAGTTCTTC. It yields the protein CSVGSTGTVHEQFF.

This clone has a count of ten or more. It may be a read error: a sequence one base away is much more abundant. CDR3 sequence reads: CAGRDAGELDTQYF. The CDR3 DNA reads TGTGCCGGCAGGGACGCGGGAGAGTTAGATACGCAGTATTTT. The chain is built from TRBV6-1 and TRBJ2-3, with TRBD2 identical over 7 bases. Germline CDR1 MNHNS, CDR2 SASEGT. The CDR3 totals 14 residues.

This chain links TRBV5-1 with TRBJ2-7; D gene ambiguous. Trimming cost V 2 bases and J 2 bases, with 11 bases left between them. This CDR3 has 14 residues. Germline V gene lookup returns CDR1 SGHRS and CDR2 YFSETQ. CDR3 coding DNA: TGCGCCAGCAGCTTCTTCCATGGGACCTACGAGCAGTACTTC. The encoded protein is CASSFFHGTYEQYF. The variable domain in full, with the rest retrieved from reference TRBV5-1 and TRBJ2-7, is KAGVTQTPRYLIKTRGQQVTLSCSPISGHRSVSWYQQTPGQGLQFLFEYFSETQRNKGNFPGRFSGRQFSNSRSEMNVSTLELGDSALYLCASSFFHGTYEQYFGPGTRLTVT.

A word on this clone: Germline and junction disagree at one end, which may indicate a read error. The chain employs TRBV6-2 or TRBV6-3 and TRBJ2-7, with 9 bases aligning to TRBD2. CDR3 size: 15 residues. Germline assignment: CDR1 MNHEY and CDR2 SVGEGT. The CDR3, as DNA: TGTCCCAGCAGCAACCGCATAGCGGGGGACTTCGAGCAGTACTTC. This gives the protein CPSSNRIAGDFEQYF.

This clone has a count of ten or more. The chain has TRBV30 and TRBJ1-6; tentative D call: TRBD1 (5 bases). V was shortened by 5 bases and J by 4 bases, with 12 bases between the two germline ends. Germline CDR1 is GTSNPN and CDR2 is SVGIG (reference sequence). The CDR3 has 14 residues. The CDR3 spells CAWVARGYNSPLHF. CDR3 DNA sequence: TGTGCCTGGGTGGCAAGGGGTTATAATTCACCCCTCCACTTT. Together with reference TRBV30 and TRBJ1-6, the CDR3 gives the full variable domain: SQTIHQWPATLVQPVGSPLSLECTVEGTSNPNLYWYRQAAGRGLQLLFYSVGIGQISSEVPQNLSASRPQDRQFILSSKKLLLSDSGFYLCAWVARGYNSPLHFGNGTRLTVT.

This clone was seen ten or more times. The rearrangement uses TRBV18 and TRBJ1-5; a possible D gene is TRBD1 (5 bases). Trimming took 3 bases from V and 1 from J, leaving 16 bases between them. Per the germline V gene, CDR1 is KGHSH and CDR2 is LQKENI. This CDR3 has 17 residues. CDR3 coding DNA: TGTGCCAGCTCACCTAACTTGGGGCGGGGAAGCAATCAGCCCCAGCATTTT. This encodes CASSPNLGRGSNQPQHF. Together with reference TRBV18 and TRBJ1-5, the CDR3 gives the full variable domain: NAGVMQNPRHLVRRRGQEARLRCSPMKGHSHVYWYRQLPEEGLKFMVYLQKENIIDESGMPKERFSAEFPKEGPSILRIQQVVRGDSAAYFCASSPNLGRGSNQPQHFGDGTRLSIL.

Details on this clone: A much more abundant neighbour one base away suggests this may be a read error. The rearrangement uses TRBV3-1 and TRBJ2-5, with TRBD1 identical over 8 bases. The J segment lost 8 bases and the V segment lost 3 bases, leaving 5 bases of the junction unmatched. CDR1 is LGHDT and CDR2 is YNNKEL in the germline V gene (reference sequence). This CDR3 is 13 amino acids long. The CDR3 spells CASSQGQVATQYF. CDR3 nucleotide sequence: TGTGCCAGCAGCCAGGGACAGGTGGCTACCCAGTACTTC.

This clone was counted ten times or more. The chain couples TRBV28 to TRBJ1-6; D remains unclear. This CDR3 is built from 16 residues. Trimming stripped 6 bases from V and 1 base from J, with 13 bases between. Germline assignment: CDR1 MDHEN and CDR2 SYDVKM. The CDR3 loop is CASRAGHASYNSPLHF. In nucleotides, the CDR3 is TGTGCCAGCAGGGCCGGCCATGCGTCCTATAATTCACCCCTCCACTTT. Full variable domain (outside the CDR3, taken from reference TRBV28 and TRBJ1-6): DVKVTQSSRYLVKRTGEKVFLECVQDMDHENMFWYRQDPGLGLRLIYFSYDVKMKEKGDIPEGYSVSREKKERFSLILESASTNQTSMYLCASRAGHASYNSPLHFGNGTRLTVT.

In this sample, this clone turned up many times. CDR3 in amino acids: CASSLKGGLANQETQYF. DNA of the CDR3: TGTGCCAGCAGCTTAAAGGGAGGACTAGCGAACCAAGAGACCCAGTACTTC. The V and J genes are TRBV7-3 and TRBJ2-5, with 9 positions matching TRBD2. J lost 0 bases, V lost 1 base, and 6 bases had no gene match. CDR1 SGHTA and CDR2 FQGTGA come from the germline V gene. The CDR3 sequence is 17 residues long.

A remark on this clone: This may be a read error, as it is one base from a much larger clone. Other DNA sequences in the sample encode the same CDR3. The chain recombines TRBV6-1 with TRBJ2-1; TRBD1 is a possible D gene (5 bases). There are 14 residues in the CDR3. V was trimmed by 6 bases and J by 10 bases, leaving 19 bases between them. Germline V gene sequence: CDR1 MNHNS, CDR2 SASEGT. The CDR3 DNA reads TGTGCCAGCAGCCCCACCGGCAGGGCCAAGGAGCAGTTCTTC. Translation: CASSPTGRAKEQFF.

In this sample, this clone turned up many times. This chain uses TRBV19 with TRBJ1-2; D gene ambiguous. Looked up from germline, CDR1 is LNHDA and CDR2 is SQIVND (reference sequence). CDR3 length: 12 residues. Trimming stripped 5 bases from V and 3 bases from J, with 7 bases between. CDR3 amino acids: CASSEADYGYTF. The CDR3 coding sequence is TGTGCCAGTAGTGAGGCAGACTATGGCTACACCTTC.

This clone appeared many times. The rearrangement links TRBV6-6 to TRBJ1-1, with D possibly TRBD1 on 5 matching bases. V shed 0 bases and J shed 5 bases, with 13 bases lying between them. The CDR3 has 15 residues. Germline V gives CDR1 MNHNY, CDR2 SVGAGI (reference sequence). The CDR3 DNA reads as TGTGCCAGCAGTTACTCGGGGCAGGGCGGGACTGAAGCTTTCTTT. Translation: CASSYSGQGGTEAFF.

This clone was seen ten or more times. A clone one base away is much larger, so this may be a read error. No conserved phenylalanine or tryptophan is present at the end of the CDR3, so a read error is the likely explanation. The chain uses TRBV6-1 and TRBJ2-2, with D perhaps TRBD1 (6 bases). The V and J ends lost 3 bases and 3 bases respectively, with 20 bases between them. Germline CDR1 is MNHNS and CDR2 is SASEGT. This CDR3 spans 18 amino acids. CDR3 amino acids: CASSDSLFETGDTGELFS. The DNA for the CDR3 is TGTGCCAGCAGTGACAGTCTTTTTGAGACAGGAGACACCGGGGAGCTGTTTTCT.

The table lists this clone with many counts. The rearrangement joins TRBV20-1 to TRBJ2-5; 8 nucleotides match TRBD1. CDR3 size: 15 residues. CDR1 DFQATT and CDR2 SNEGSKA come from the germline V gene (reference sequence). V was pared by 3 bases and J by 5 bases, with 11 bases of the junction left unmatched. The CDR3: CSASNRQGAGETQYF. In DNA form, the CDR3 reads TGCAGTGCTAGCAACAGGCAGGGGGCTGGGGAGACCCAGTACTTC.

The rearrangement uses TRBV6-1 and TRBJ1-1; 8 positions match TRBD1. Per germline, CDR1 MNHNS and CDR2 SASEGT. The CDR3 contains 13 residues. With 8 bases clipped from V and 7 bases from J, the junction kept 9 bases outside the gene matches. The CDR3 DNA follows: TGTGCCAGCCCCGCCGGGACAGGTAATGAAGCTTTCTTT. Its translation: CASPAGTGNEAFF.

This clone was counted at least ten times. The rearrangement uses TRBV10-3 and TRBJ2-5, with D unclear. The V gene lost 8 bases and the J gene lost 4 bases, with 11 bases spanning the gap. The CDR3 contains 12 residues. Germline CDR1 ENHRY, CDR2 SYGVKD. The CDR3 DNA reads as TGTGCCATCTCGGACCTCTCAGAGACCCAGTACTTC. Encoded protein: CAISDLSETQYF.

The sample holds many counts of this clone. This rearrangement joins TRBV19 to TRBJ2-1; TRBD2 is a possible D gene (7 bases). This CDR3 has 15 amino acids. V was pared by 7 bases and J by 8 bases, with 21 bases between. CDR1 is LNHDA and CDR2 is SQIVND in the germline V gene (reference sequence). The CDR3 loop reads CASTPGGGGQDEQFF. The CDR3, as DNA: TGTGCCAGTACCCCGGGGGGAGGGGGGCAGGATGAGCAGTTCTTC.

This chain connects TRBV7-8 to TRBJ2-7; 7 bases are a match to TRBD2. Per the germline V gene, CDR1 is SGHVS and CDR2 is FQNEAQ. Unmatched junction bases numbered 10, after V lost 1 base and J lost 4 bases. This CDR3 has 16 amino acids. The CDR3 DNA follows: TGTGCCAGCAGCTTAGAAGGGACTATTCTCGTATACGAGCAGTACTTC. Translated: CASSLEGTILVYEQYF.

Remarks on this clone: A read error may be the cause here, since a much bigger clone is one base away. This chain connects TRBV7-7 to TRBJ1-1; TRBD1 is a possible D gene (6 bases). Per the germline V gene, CDR1 is SSHAT and CDR2 is FNYEAQ (reference sequence). This CDR3 comprises 15 residues. CDR3 nucleotides: TGTGCTAGCAGCTTAGTAAAACAGGGGAACACTGAAGCTTTCTTT. It is translated as CASSLVKQGNTEAFF.

V gene TRBV20-1 combines with J gene TRBJ2-7, with 16 bases lining up with TRBD2. V lost 4 bases and J lost 2; bases outside the gene matches: 2. The CDR3 loop spans 15 amino acids. The germline V gene encodes CDR1 DFQATT and CDR2 SNEGSKA (reference sequence). The CDR3 loop is CSATGTSGRAYEQYF. CDR3 in DNA: TGCAGTGCTACAGGGACTAGCGGGAGGGCCTACGAGCAGTACTTC.

The rearrangement links TRBV30 to TRBJ1-2; D remains ambiguous. CDR1 is GTSNPN and CDR2 is SVGIG in the germline V gene (reference sequence). The CDR3 covers 13 residues. V lost 0 bases and J 7 bases, leaving 12 bases between the germline ends. The CDR3 DNA reads as TGTGCCTGGAGTGTACAATGGCACGGTGGCTACACCTTC. Translation: CAWSVQWHGGYTF. Filled out from reference TRBV30 and TRBJ1-2, the complete variable domain reads SQTIHQWPATLVQPVGSPLSLECTVEGTSNPNLYWYRQAAGRGLQLLFYSVGIGQISSEVPQNLSASRPQDRQFILSSKKLLLSDSGFYLCAWSVQWHGGYTFGSGTRLTVV.

At least ten counts were recorded for this clone. The chain has TRBV19 and TRBJ2-5; 7 bases are a match to TRBD1. The J segment lost 1 base and the V segment lost 4 bases, leaving 6 bases of the junction unmatched. Germline loops: CDR1 LNHDA, CDR2 SQIVND (reference sequence). The CDR3 runs to 15 residues. CDR3: CASSTQTGTQETQYF. For the CDR3, the DNA is TGTGCCAGTAGTACTCAGACAGGGACCCAAGAGACCCAGTACTTC.

The table lists this clone with many counts. This chain joins TRBV28 and TRBJ2-7; D might be TRBD1 or TRBD2, each matching 7 bases. Trimming stripped 7 bases from V and 6 bases from J, with 13 bases between. Germline V CDR1 and CDR2: MDHEN, SYDVKM. The CDR3 covers 12 residues. CDR3 DNA: TGTGCCAGCAACTCAGGGGGGGGCGAGCAGTACTTC. It yields the protein CASNSGGGEQYF.